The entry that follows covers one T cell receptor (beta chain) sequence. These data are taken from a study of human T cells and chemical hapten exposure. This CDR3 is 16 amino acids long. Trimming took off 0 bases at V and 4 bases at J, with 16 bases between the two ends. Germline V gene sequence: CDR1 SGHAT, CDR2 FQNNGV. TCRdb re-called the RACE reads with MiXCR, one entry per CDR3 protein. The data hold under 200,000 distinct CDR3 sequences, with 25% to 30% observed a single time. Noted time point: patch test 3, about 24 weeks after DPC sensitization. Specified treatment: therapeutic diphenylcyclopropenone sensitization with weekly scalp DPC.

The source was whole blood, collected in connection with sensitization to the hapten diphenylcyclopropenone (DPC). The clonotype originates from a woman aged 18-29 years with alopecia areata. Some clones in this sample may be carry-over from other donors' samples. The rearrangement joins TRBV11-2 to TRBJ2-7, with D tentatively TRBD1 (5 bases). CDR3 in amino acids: CASSLDRSGRAYEQYF. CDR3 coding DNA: TGTGCCAGCAGCTTAGATCGATCAGGCAGGGCGTACGAGCAGTACTTC.